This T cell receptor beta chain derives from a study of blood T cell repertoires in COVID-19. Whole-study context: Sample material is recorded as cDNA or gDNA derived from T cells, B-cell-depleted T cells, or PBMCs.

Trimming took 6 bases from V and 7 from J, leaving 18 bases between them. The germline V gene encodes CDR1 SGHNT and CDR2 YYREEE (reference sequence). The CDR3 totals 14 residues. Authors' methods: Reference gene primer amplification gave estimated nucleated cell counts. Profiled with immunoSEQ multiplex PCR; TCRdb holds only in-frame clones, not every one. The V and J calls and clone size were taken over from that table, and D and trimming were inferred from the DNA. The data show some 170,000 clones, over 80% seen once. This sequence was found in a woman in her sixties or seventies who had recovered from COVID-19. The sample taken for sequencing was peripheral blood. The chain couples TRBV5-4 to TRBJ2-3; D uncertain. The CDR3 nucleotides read TGTGCCAGCACCACCAAAGCCTTCATAAATACGCAGTATTTT. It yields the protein CASTTKAFINTQYF.